The 7 T cell receptor delta chains given below trace back to one sample, sequenced in a study of γδ T cells in repeated Plasmodium falciparum infection. TCRdb re-called the multiplex PCR reads with CATT. The table shows around 86,000 delta-chain clones, with approximately 1.4% occurring only once. Flow sorting of PBMC yielded separate Vgamma9/Vdelta2+ and Vdelta2-negative gammadelta T cell populations for bulk repertoire analysis. Sequencing was performed on gamma-delta T cells from blood. The receptors come from a pool of human donors (malaria-infected and uninfected, not separated).

This clone has a handful of counts. The TCRdb protein, from a much larger clone, departs from this DNA's translation at residue 5, likely by read error; the protein shown derives from the DNA. V gene TRDV3 combines with J gene TRDJ1; tentative D call: TRDD3 (5 bases). V lost 2 bases and J lost 1, with 17 bases in between. There are 15 residues in the CDR3. Germline values: CDR1 TVYSNPD, CDR2 GDNSRS (reference sequence). Here the CDR3 DNA reads TGTGCCTTTTACATGGACTGGAATGGCACCGATAAACTCATCTTT. Translation: CAFYMDWNGTDKLIF.

This clone has only a few counts. The protein held in TCRdb is that of a much larger clone and does not match this DNA's translation at residue 21, likely because of a read error; the protein shown is translated from the DNA. Here the V gene is TRDV2, but the J gene went uncalled; the table gives TRDD3 as D, unverified against the DNA. From germline, CDR1 is GEAIGNYY and CDR2 EKD. The CDR3 loop spans 23 amino acids. The CDR3 DNA follows: TGTGCCTGTGACACCGCCCCGGCACGTGGAGTGGGGGATACGACCTACCTACCTGGTAAACCCATCTTT. Translated: CACDTAPARGVGDTTYLPGKPIF.

Note on this clone: This DNA's translation and the protein TCRdb lists, from a much larger clone, do not match at residue 13, likely due to a read error; the protein shown is translated from the DNA. The CDR3 sequence is CALGTAIPHWGISTSIYTDKLIF. The CDR3 nucleotides read TGTGCTCTTGGGACCGCAATTCCGCACTGGGGGATATCCACATCCATTTACACCGATAAACTCATCTTT. The chain couples TRDV1 to TRDJ1; 11 nucleotides agree with TRDD3. The J gene, missing from TCRdb, was assigned here through DNA to germline matching. The CDR3 runs 23 residues. Trimming at V came to 5 bases and at J to 0 bases, leaving 26 bases not matched to a gene. The germline V gene has CDR1 TSWWSYY and CDR2 QGS.

A remark on this clone: TCRdb lists the protein of a much larger clone for this DNA, which differs at residue 13, so this is likely a read error; the protein given here is translated from the DNA itself. A V gene of TRDV1 was called, but no J gene was assigned; the DNA was not used to check the table's D call, TRDD3. This CDR3 contains 15 residues. Germline V lookup: CDR1 TSWWSYY, CDR2 QGS. The CDR3 DNA reads as TGTGCTCTTGTGAGGGGATATACGTACACCGATAAACCCATCTTT. Translation gives CALVRGYTYTDKPIF.

In its sample, this clone was seen many times. The chain combines TRDV1 with TRDJ3; 8 nucleotides line up with TRDD3. The J gene was not available in TCRdb and was assigned here by matching the DNA to germline segments. With 7 bases clipped from V and 0 bases from J, the junction kept 11 bases outside the gene matches. The CDR3 length is 19 residues. CDR1 is TSWWSYY and CDR2 is QGS in the germline V gene. This chain's CDR3 is CALARTGGPSSWDTRQMFF. For the CDR3, the DNA is TGTGCTCTTGCGCGTACTGGGGGCCCGAGCTCCTGGGACACCCGACAGATGTTTTTC.

Only a few counts were recorded for this clone. Given a far larger clone just one base away, this is likely a sequencing read error. Within the sample, other DNA sequences also encode this same CDR3. This rearrangement joins TRDV1 to TRDJ1, with 11 bases that match TRDD3. The CDR3 is made up of 19 amino acids. V shed 6 bases and J 2 bases; nucleotides not matched to a gene: 17. Looked up from germline, CDR1 is TSWWSYY and CDR2 is QGS. CDR3 nucleotides: TGTGCTCTTGGAGAGCCCCTGCCCCAATTGGGGGATACGACCGATAAACTCATCTTT. Protein sequence: CALGEPLPQLGDTTDKLIF.

This clone is medium-sized. The sample carries other DNA sequences with the same CDR3. The genes are TRDV1 and TRDJ1; weak D call: TRDD3 (6 bases). CDR1 TSWWSYY and CDR2 QGS come from the germline V gene. The CDR3 sequence is 19 residues long. The germline V and J ends were trimmed by 6 bases and 2 bases, with 28 bases remaining between them. This chain's CDR3 is CALGAGGIPWILRTDKLIF. The CDR3 nucleotides read TGTGCTCTTGGAGCCGGAGGAATCCCGTGGATACTCCGAACCGATAAACTCATCTTT.